This TCR beta chain was observed in a study of T cell responses to AZD1222 COVID-19 vaccine (dated by TCRdb to the early 2020s). Regarding the research as a whole: AZD1222 recipients with second doses at about 4 weeks or about 12 weeks were pooled, because spike-specific TCR depth and breadth did not differ between schedules. TCR sequencing covered fewer than 250 trial participants: about 210 given two doses of AZD1222 and 26 given two doses of MenACWY control vaccine. Enrollment into the trials was organized by age into subgroups of 18-55, 56-69 and 70-plus years, and those subgroups contained 148, 28 and 57 TCR-sequenced participants, respectively.

The sample's time point label, decoded: baseline before first vaccination. The vaccinee samples were drawn from two UK trials, COV001 and COV002, one of which was a single-blind randomized controlled phase 2/3 trial testing AZD1222 (ChAdOx1 nCoV-19) in healthy adults. For TCRbeta chain sequencing, PBMC samples from trial participants were taken at day 0 and at day 28 after the second dose. As encoded in the germline V gene (reference sequence), CDR1 is LNHDA while CDR2 is SQIVND. The CDR3 starts with the cysteine, ends with the phenylalanine, and has 14 residues. The retained sequence is limited to the CDR3, 42 bases, with the frame set at the first base. V is shortened by 3 bases, J by 7 bases, and the region joining them spans 13 bases. The CDR3 regions of human TCRbeta chains were subjected to immunosequencing. As for how the authors treated the data: TCRs in the repertoires were compared against a reference library of SARS-CoV-2-specific TCRs that had been generated with the MIRA antigen-specificity platform. Breadth was defined as the fraction of unique TCRs that were SARS-CoV-2-associated. Depth was defined as the fraction of total T cells that were SARS-CoV-2-associated. Using the MIRA data, every spike-specific TCR was mapped to the spike region that the TCR reacted to and assigned to either a CD4 or a CD8 class. Log10-transformed breadth and depth values were compared by one-way ANOVA with Sidak's multiple comparisons tests. TCRdb limited this immuneACCESS table to in-frame rearrangements with V and J called. A share of clones is missing; checked studies link under half to unresolved V genes, and the rest is unexplained. V and J calls and clone size follow that table, whereas D and trimming were derived from the DNA. The table for this sample lists some 130,000 clones; approximately 91% of them were counted only once. Of the sample, roughly 6.3% is held by the ten largest clones.

In the case of this clone: Its antigen is unknown. The input lacks base qualities; no much larger clone sits a single base away.

What the research found in general, with its limitations: Participants were mostly white British and included more females than males, and it was suggested by the authors that clonal diversity may have been underestimated. In the small 56-69-year group, the increase in depth fell short of significance, most likely because of low power. Because no day 14 peak-response samples were available, repertoires were characterized only after the peak T cell response. The whole spike protein was spanned by vaccine-associated CD4 TCRs, and dominant responses were seen in regions 160-218 and 743-854. Conclusions about previously exposed vaccinees are limited, since just 6 or 7 AZD1222 recipients were seropositive for SARS-CoV-2 at baseline. Reportedly, almost half of the unique spike-specific TCRs recognized epitopes lying outside the regions that are mutated in the B.1.351 and B.1.1.7 variants. Spike-specific TCR breadth and depth rose significantly after two AZD1222 doses compared with day 0 and with MenACWY recipients.

The sequence is built from TRBV19 and TRBJ2-1, with the D gene call left open. The origin of this receptor is an adult in good health. Sample: peripheral blood, taken on day 0 of AZD1222 vaccination. Here is the DNA: TGTGCCAGTAGTATGGGTTTCGTAGCAAATGAGCAGTTCTTC. Its translation reads: CASSMGFVANEQFF.